The TCR beta chain described here comes from a study of response to subunit inactivated influenza vaccine. Each CDR3 protein is one row after TCRdb ran MiXCR on the RT-PCR reads. The sample holds a few hundred thousand distinct CDR3 sequences, 14% seen once. In regard to this clonotype: Antigen specificity is unknown.

The study, taken as a whole, reports: Few new T cells, the authors suggested, are recruited by each seasonal influenza vaccination.

The CDR3 runs to 17 residues. V gave up 0 bases and J gave up 3 bases, with 16 bases separating them. Germline CDR1 and CDR2: LGHNA and YSLEER. The chain joins TRBV4-3 to TRBJ2-3; D is perhaps TRBD1 (6 bases). The TCR was taken from a man over 45 who received an inactivated influenza vaccine. The input for sequencing was PBMCs from blood, taken about 11 days after vaccination. As DNA, the CDR3 is TGCGCCAGCAGCCAAGATGAGGGCAGGGGCAGAACAGATACGCAGTATTTT. Protein product: CASSQDEGRGRTDTQYF.